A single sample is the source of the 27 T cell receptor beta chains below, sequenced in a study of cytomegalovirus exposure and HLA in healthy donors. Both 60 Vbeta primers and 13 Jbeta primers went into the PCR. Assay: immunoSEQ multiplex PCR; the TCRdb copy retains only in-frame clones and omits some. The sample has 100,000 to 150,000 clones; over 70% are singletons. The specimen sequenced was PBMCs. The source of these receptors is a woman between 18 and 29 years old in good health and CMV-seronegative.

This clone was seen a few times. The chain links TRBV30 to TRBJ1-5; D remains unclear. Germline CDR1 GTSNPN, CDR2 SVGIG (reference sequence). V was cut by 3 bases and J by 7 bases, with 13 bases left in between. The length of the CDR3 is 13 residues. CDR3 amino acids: CAWSFAGRQPQHF. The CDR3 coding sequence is TGTGCCTGGAGCTTCGCGGGTCGGCAGCCCCAGCATTTT. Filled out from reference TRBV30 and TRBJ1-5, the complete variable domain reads SQTIHQWPATLVQPVGSPLSLECTVEGTSNPNLYWYRQAAGRGLQLLFYSVGIGQISSEVPQNLSASRPQDRQFILSSKKLLLSDSGFYLCAWSFAGRQPQHFGDGTRLSIL.

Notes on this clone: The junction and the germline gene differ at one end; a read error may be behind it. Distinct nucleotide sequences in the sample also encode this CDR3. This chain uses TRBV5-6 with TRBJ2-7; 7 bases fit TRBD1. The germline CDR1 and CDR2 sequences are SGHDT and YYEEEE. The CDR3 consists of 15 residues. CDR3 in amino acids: CASSLGTGLSYEQYF. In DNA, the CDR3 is TGTGCCAGCAGCTTGGGGACAGGCTTATCCTACGAACAGTACTTC.

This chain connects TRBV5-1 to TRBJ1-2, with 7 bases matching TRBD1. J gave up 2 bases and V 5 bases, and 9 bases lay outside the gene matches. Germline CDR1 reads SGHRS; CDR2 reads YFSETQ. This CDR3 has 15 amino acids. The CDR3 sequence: CASRTTGSGNYGYTF. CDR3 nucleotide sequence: TGCGCCAGCAGAACGACAGGGTCTGGGAACTATGGCTACACCTTC.

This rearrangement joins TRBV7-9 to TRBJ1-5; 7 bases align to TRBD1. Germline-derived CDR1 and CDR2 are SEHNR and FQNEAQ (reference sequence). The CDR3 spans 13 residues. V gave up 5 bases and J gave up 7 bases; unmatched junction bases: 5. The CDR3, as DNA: TGTGCCAGCAGCCATCTCAGGGGGCAGCCCCAGCATTTT. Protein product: CASSHLRGQPQHF. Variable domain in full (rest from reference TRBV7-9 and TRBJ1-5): DTGVSQNPRHKITKRGQNVTFRCDPISEHNRLYWYRQTLGQGPEFLTYFQNEAQLEKSRLLSDRFSAERPKGSFSTLEIQRTEQGDSAMYLCASSHLRGQPQHFGDGTRLSIL.

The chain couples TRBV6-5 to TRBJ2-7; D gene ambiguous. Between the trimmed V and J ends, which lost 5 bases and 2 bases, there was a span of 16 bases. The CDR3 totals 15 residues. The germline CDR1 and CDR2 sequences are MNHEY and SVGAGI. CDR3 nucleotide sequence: TGTGCCAGCAGTCCCGCCGTGGAGTTACCCTACGAGCAGTACTTC. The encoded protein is CASSPAVELPYEQYF.

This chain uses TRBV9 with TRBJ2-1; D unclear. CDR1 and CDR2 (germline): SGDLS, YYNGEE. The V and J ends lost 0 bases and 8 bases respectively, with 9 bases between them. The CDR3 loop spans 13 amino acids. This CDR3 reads CASSVDLGDEQFF. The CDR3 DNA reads TGTGCCAGCAGCGTAGACTTGGGCGATGAGCAGTTCTTC.

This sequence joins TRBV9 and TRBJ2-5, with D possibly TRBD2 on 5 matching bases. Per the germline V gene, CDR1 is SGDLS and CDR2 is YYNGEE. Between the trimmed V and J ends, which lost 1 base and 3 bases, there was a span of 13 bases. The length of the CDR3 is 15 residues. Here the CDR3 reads CASSVNDGAEETQYF. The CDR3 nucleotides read TGTGCCAGCAGCGTAAACGACGGAGCGGAAGAGACCCAGTACTTC.

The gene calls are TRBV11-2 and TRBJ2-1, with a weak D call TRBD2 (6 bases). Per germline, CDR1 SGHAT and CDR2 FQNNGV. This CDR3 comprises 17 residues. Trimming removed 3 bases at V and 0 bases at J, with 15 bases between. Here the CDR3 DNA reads TGTGCCAGCAGCTTTATTATCGGGACTGGCTCCTACAATGAGCAGTTCTTC. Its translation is CASSFIIGTGSYNEQFF.

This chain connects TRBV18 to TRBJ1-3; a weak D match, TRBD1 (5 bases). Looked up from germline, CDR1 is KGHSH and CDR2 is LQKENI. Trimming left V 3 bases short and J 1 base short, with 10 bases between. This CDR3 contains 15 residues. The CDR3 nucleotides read TGTGCCAGCTCACCGTTGGGGCAATCTGGAAACACCATATATTTT. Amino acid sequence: CASSPLGQSGNTIYF.

The CDR3 nucleotides are TGCGCCAGCAGCTTGGAAGTAGCGGGAGGCGAGACCCAGTACTTC. This gives the protein CASSLEVAGGETQYF. V and J are TRBV5-1 and TRBJ2-5, with TRBD2 matching 10 bases. J was trimmed by 5 bases and V by 0 bases; bases with no gene match: 4. Germline V gives CDR1 SGHRS, CDR2 YFSETQ. The length of the CDR3 is 15 residues.

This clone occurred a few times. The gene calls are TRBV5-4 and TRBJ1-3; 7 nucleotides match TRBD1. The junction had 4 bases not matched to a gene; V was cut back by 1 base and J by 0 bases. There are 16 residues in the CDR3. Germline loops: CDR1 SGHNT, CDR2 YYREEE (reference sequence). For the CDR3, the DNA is TGTGCCAGCAGCTTGAGGGACAGATTCTCTGGAAACACCATATATTTT. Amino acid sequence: CASSLRDRFSGNTIYF.

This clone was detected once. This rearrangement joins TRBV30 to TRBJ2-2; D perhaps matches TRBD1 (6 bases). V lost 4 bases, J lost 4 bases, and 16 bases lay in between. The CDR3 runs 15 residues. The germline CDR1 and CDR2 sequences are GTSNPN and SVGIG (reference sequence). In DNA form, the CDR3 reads TGTGCCTGGAACCGCAGGGGTCCCCTCACCGGGGAGCTGTTTTTT. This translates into CAWNRRGPLTGELFF.

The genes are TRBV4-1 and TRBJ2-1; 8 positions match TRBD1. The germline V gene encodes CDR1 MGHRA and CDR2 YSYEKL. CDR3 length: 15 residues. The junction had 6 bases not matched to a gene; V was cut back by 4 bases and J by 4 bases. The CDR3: CASSPGTGVYNEQFF. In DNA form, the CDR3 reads TGCGCCAGCAGCCCCGGGACAGGTGTATACAATGAGCAGTTCTTC.

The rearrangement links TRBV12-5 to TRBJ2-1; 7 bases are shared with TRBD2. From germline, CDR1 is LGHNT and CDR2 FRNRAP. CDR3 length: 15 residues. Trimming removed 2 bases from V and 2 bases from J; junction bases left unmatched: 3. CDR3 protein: CASGLNSGAYNEQFF. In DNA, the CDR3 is TGTGCTAGTGGTTTGAACAGCGGGGCCTACAATGAGCAGTTCTTC.

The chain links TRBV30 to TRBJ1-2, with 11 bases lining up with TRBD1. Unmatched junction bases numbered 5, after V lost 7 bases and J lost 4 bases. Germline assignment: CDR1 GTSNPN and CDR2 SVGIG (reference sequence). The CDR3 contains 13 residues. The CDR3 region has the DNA TGTGCCTCAGGACAGGGGGCCCCCTATGGCTACACCTTC. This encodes CASGQGAPYGYTF. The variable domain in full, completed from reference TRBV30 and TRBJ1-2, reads SQTIHQWPATLVQPVGSPLSLECTVEGTSNPNLYWYRQAAGRGLQLLFYSVGIGQISSEVPQNLSASRPQDRQFILSSKKLLLSDSGFYLCASGQGAPYGYTFGSGTRLTVV.

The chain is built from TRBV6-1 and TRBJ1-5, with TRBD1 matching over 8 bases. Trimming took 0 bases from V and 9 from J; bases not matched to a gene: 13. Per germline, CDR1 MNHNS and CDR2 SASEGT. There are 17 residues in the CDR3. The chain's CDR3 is CASSEALGTGGLVPQHF. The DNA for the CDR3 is TGTGCCAGCAGTGAAGCCCTGGGGACAGGCGGTCTTGTGCCCCAGCATTTT.

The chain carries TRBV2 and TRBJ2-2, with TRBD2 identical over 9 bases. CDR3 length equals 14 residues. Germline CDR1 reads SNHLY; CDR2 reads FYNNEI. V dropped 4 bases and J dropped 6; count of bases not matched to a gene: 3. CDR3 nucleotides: TGTGCCAGCAGTGCCGGCGGGAGGGCCGGGGAGCTGTTTTTT. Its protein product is CASSAGGRAGELFF.

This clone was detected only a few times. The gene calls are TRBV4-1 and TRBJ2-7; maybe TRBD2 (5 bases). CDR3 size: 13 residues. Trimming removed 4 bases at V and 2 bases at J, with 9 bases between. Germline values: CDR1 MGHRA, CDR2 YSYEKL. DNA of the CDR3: TGCGCCAGCAGCCTCCCCGGGACCTACGAGCAGTACTTC. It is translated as CASSLPGTYEQYF.

The CDR3 DNA reads TGTGCCATCAGTGACCTACAGGGGGCGGGCGAGCAGTACTTC. Amino acids: CAISDLQGAGEQYF. The chain combines TRBV10-3 with TRBJ2-7; TRBD1 matches 9 bases. The J segment lost 6 bases and the V segment lost 3 bases, leaving 6 bases of the junction unmatched. The CDR3 sequence is 14 residues long. CDR1 is ENHRY, CDR2 SYGVKD, per germline.

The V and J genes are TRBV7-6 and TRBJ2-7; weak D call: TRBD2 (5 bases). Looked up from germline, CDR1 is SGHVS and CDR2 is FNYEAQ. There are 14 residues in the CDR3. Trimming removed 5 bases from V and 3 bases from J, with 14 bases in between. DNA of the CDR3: TGTGCCAGCAGCCTACCCGGGGATTACTACGAGCAGTACTTC. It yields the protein CASSLPGDYYEQYF.

The CDR3 DNA follows: TGTGCCAGCAGCCCTGGGAGATCTGAAGCTTTCTTT. Translated, it gives CASSPGRSEAFF. The chain couples TRBV27 to TRBJ1-1; D uncertain. The V and J ends lost 6 bases and 6 bases respectively, with 11 bases between them. Germline values: CDR1 MNHEY, CDR2 SMNVEV (reference sequence). CDR3 length: 12 residues.

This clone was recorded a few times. The CDR3 nucleotides read TGTGCCAGCAGTTCGGGACAGGGATCAATAGATACGCAGTATTTT. This sequence encodes CASSSGQGSIDTQYF. This chain links TRBV6-5 with TRBJ2-3, with 9 bases aligning to TRBD1. Trimming at V came to 4 bases and at J to 5 bases, leaving 7 bases not matched to a gene. Germline lookup yields CDR1 MNHEY and CDR2 SVGAGI. The CDR3 is 15 amino acids.

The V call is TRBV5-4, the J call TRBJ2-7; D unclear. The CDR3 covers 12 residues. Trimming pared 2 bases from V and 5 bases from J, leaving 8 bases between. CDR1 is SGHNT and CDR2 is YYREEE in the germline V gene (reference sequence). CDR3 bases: TGTGCCAGCAGCTTAGGCCAGGACGAGCAGTACTTC. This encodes CASSLGQDEQYF.

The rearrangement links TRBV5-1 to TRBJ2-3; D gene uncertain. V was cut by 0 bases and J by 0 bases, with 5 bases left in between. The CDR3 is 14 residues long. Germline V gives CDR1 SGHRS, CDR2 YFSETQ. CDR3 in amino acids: CASSLAGSTDTQYF. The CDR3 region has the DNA TGCGCCAGCAGCTTGGCCGGTAGCACAGATACGCAGTATTTT.

The CDR3, as DNA: TGTGCCTGGAGTGTCAGAGGGTCCGGGGAGCTGTTTTTT. It translates to CAWSVRGSGELFF. The rearrangement uses TRBV30 and TRBJ2-2; D is possibly TRBD2 (5 bases). V shed 0 bases and J shed 6 bases, with 8 bases lying between them. Germline CDR1 is GTSNPN and CDR2 is SVGIG (reference sequence). The CDR3 is 13 residues long.

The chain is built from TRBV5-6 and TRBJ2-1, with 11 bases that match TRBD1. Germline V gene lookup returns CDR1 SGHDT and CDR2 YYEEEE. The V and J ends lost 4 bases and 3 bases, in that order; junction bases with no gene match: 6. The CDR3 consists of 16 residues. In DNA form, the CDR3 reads TGTGCCAGCAGCCCGCCGGGACAGGGGGTCTACAATGAGCAGTTCTTC. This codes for CASSPPGQGVYNEQFF.

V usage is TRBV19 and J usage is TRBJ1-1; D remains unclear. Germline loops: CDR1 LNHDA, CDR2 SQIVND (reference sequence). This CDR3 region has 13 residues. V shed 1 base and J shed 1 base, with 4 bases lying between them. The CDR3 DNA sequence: TGTGCCAGTAGTATAGGGAGGAACACTGAAGCTTTCTTT. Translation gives CASSIGRNTEAFF.